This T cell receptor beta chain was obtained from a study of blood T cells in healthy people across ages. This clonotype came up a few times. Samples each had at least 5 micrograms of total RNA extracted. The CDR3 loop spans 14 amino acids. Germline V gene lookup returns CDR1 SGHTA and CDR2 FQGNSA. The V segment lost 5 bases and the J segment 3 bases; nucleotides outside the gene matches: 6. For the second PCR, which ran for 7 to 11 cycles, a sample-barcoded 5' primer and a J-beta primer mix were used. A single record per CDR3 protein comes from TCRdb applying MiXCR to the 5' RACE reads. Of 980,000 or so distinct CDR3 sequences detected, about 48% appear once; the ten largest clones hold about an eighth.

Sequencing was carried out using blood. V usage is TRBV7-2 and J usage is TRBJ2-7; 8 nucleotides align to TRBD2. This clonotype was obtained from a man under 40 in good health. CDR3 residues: CASSITGTSYEQYF. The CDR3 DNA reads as TGTGCCAGCAGCATAACCGGGACTAGCTACGAGCAGTACTTC.